Given below is one TCR beta chain in context. This sample is drawn from a study of shared clonotypes between healthy human individuals. Generated by immunoSEQ multiplex PCR, the TCRdb table keeps only in-frame clones and is missing some. The table lists some 1,100,000 clones, approximately 80% of them singletons. This CDR3 spans 16 amino acids. The junction had 4 bases not matched to a gene; V was cut back by 0 bases and J by 3 bases. Germline-derived CDR1 and CDR2 are MNHEY and SVGAGI. Partitioning of CD4+ cells yielded a CD45RA+ naive subset and a CD45RA-negative memory subset. The sequence was collected from a man aged 18 to 35 in good health. Some clones in this sample may be carry-over from other donors' samples. The sequenced sample consisted of memory CD4+ T cells from PBMCs. Sample subset: CD45RA-negative fraction. The chain carries TRBV6-5 and TRBJ2-7; TRBD2 matches at 11 bases. The CDR3: CASSYSGLAENYEQYF. The CDR3 coding sequence is TGTGCCAGCAGTTACTCGGGACTAGCGGAGAACTACGAGCAGTACTTC.